Following are 10 T cell receptor beta chains from one sample sequenced in a study of radiation and T cells in renal cell carcinoma. This sample's time point: blood 4 weeks post-SBRT, at nephrectomy. Treatment denoted: 15 Gy SBRT to primary tumor, nephrectomy 4 weeks later. The protocol was immunoSEQ multiplex PCR, while the TCRdb copy is restricted to in-frame clones and leaves out a portion. Of roughly 100,000 clones in the sample, roughly 84% are singletons; the top ten hold approximately 7.3%. This material consisted of blood, taken from a patient whose treatment included radiotherapy and nephrectomy. The source is a man in his sixties with renal cell carcinoma.

This rearrangement joins TRBV27 to TRBJ2-1; 9 positions match TRBD2. Germline V gene sequence: CDR1 MNHEY, CDR2 SMNVEV (reference sequence). CDR3 size: 15 residues. Trimming removed 6 bases from V and 8 bases from J; junction bases left unmatched: 11. The CDR3 coding sequence is TGTGCCAGCAGCACACTAGCGGGCAAATGGGATGAGCAGTTCTTC. Translated: CASSTLAGKWDEQFF.

The chain employs TRBV12-1 and TRBJ1-4; the listed D gene, TRBD1, was not tested against the DNA. TRBV12-1 is assigned pseudogene status. The CDR3 contains 13 residues. The CDR3 region is CASRAGTGKKLFF. The CDR3 region has the DNA TGTGCCAGCAGGGCGGGGACAGGGAAAAAACTGTTTTTT.

The chain carries TRBV2 and TRBJ2-4, with TRBD1 as a possible D gene (5 bases). The ends were cut back, 5 bases at V and 0 bases at J, with 8 bases in the middle. The CDR3 contains 14 residues. CDR1 SNHLY and CDR2 FYNNEI come from the germline V gene. The CDR3 sequence is CASSLGLAKNIQYF. The CDR3 coding sequence is TGTGCCAGCAGTCTGGGGCTAGCCAAAAACATTCAGTACTTC.

V gene TRBV7-9 combines with J gene TRBJ2-7; TRBD2 matches at 12 bases. The V segment lost 5 bases and the J segment 0 bases; nucleotides outside the gene matches: 5. The CDR3 length is 16 residues. Germline values: CDR1 SEHNR, CDR2 FQNEAQ (reference sequence). The DNA for the CDR3 is TGTGCCAGCAGCCCGAAGACTAGCGGGAGCTCCTACGAGCAGTACTTC. Translating it yields CASSPKTSGSSYEQYF.

V usage is TRBV19 and J usage is TRBJ2-7; 10 bases map to TRBD1. In germline, CDR1 is LNHDA, CDR2 SQIVND (reference sequence). CDR3 length: 15 amino acids. V dropped 5 bases and J dropped 1; count of bases not matched to a gene: 5. CDR3 in amino acids: CASSPDRGPSYEQYF. The CDR3, as DNA: TGTGCCAGTAGTCCCGACAGGGGGCCTTCCTACGAGCAGTACTTC.

This chain uses TRBV30 with TRBJ1-2; no firm D call. The CDR3 extends over 14 amino acids. CDR1 GTSNPN and CDR2 SVGIG come from the germline V gene (reference sequence). With 0 bases removed from V and 7 bases from J, the gap between germline ends came to 15 bases. CDR3 amino acids: CAWSVGGPSGGYTF. The CDR3 DNA follows: TGTGCCTGGAGTGTCGGCGGTCCCTCGGGTGGCTACACCTTC.

The chain joins TRBV6-1 to TRBJ2-7, with 9 bases aligning to TRBD2. J was trimmed by 7 bases and V by 4 bases; bases with no gene match: 2. The CDR3 sequence is 12 residues long. Germline V gene lookup returns CDR1 MNHNS and CDR2 SASEGT. CDR3 in amino acids: CASSVGLAEQYF. The CDR3 region has the DNA TGTGCCAGCAGTGTAGGACTAGCGGAGCAGTACTTC.

The CDR3 DNA reads as TGTGCCAGCAGCCAATCGAGGATCTACGAGCAGTACTTC. This codes for CASSQSRIYEQYF. This sequence joins TRBV4-2 and TRBJ2-7, with D unclear. CDR1 LGHNA and CDR2 YNFKEQ come from the germline V gene. V was cut by 2 bases and J by 3 bases, with 8 bases left in between. The CDR3 is made up of 13 amino acids.

V gene TRBV7-2 combines with J gene TRBJ1-1, with D possibly matching TRBD1 (6 bases). The ends were cut back, 5 bases at V and 2 bases at J, with 21 bases in the middle. The CDR3 length is 17 residues. CDR1 is SGHTA and CDR2 is FQGNSA in the germline V gene. This CDR3 is CASSPPATGILNTEAFF. DNA for the CDR3: TGTGCCAGCAGCCCACCCGCTACAGGGATCCTAAACACTGAAGCTTTCTTT.

J is TRBJ1-5 and V is TRBV6-6; 7 bases line up with TRBD1. Germline assignment: CDR1 MNHNY and CDR2 SVGAGI (reference sequence). The CDR3 spans 13 residues. With V trimmed by 4 bases and J by 6 bases, 3 bases remained unmatched. The CDR3 DNA reads as TGTGCCAGCAGTTTATCAGGGGGTCAGCCCCAGCATTTT. Translating it yields CASSLSGGQPQHF.